The 20 T cell receptor beta chains reported below all come from one sample, sequenced in a study of cytomegalovirus exposure and HLA in healthy donors. PCR primers comprised 60 Vbeta and 13 Jbeta primers. TCRdb keeps only in-frame clones here, not all; method: immunoSEQ multiplex PCR. This table holds around 92,000 clones, about 80% found once. Sequences were obtained from PBMCs. Receptors were obtained from a female donor in good health and CMV-seropositive.

The table lists this clone with a count of one. The genes are TRBV30 and TRBJ2-5; 7 bases map to TRBD1. Germline assignment: CDR1 GTSNPN and CDR2 SVGIG (reference sequence). The CDR3 extends over 14 amino acids. V lost 1 base, J lost 1 base, and 3 bases stayed unmatched. CDR3 sequence: CAWSADRVQETQYF. The CDR3 DNA follows: TGTGCCTGGAGTGCTGACAGGGTCCAAGAGACCCAGTACTTC.

This chain connects TRBV19 to TRBJ1-4; D is unresolved. The ends were cut back, 0 bases at V and 5 bases at J, with 7 bases in the middle. The CDR3 is made up of 14 amino acids. Germline CDR1 LNHDA, CDR2 SQIVND (reference sequence). CDR3 in DNA: TGTGCCAGTAGTATAGACAGGATCAATGAAAAACTGTTTTTT. Protein: CASSIDRINEKLFF.

The V and J genes are TRBV19 and TRBJ1-1, with D uncertain. The CDR3 sequence is 17 residues long. V was shortened by 8 bases and J by 0 bases, with 22 bases between the two germline ends. CDR1 and CDR2 from the germline V gene are LNHDA and SQIVND (reference sequence). The CDR3, as DNA: TGTGCCAGTTACTCAACCTCCTCCGGGGTAATGAACACTGAAGCTTTCTTT. It specifies CASYSTSSGVMNTEAFF.

The V call is TRBV5-1, the J call TRBJ2-1; 7 nucleotides align to TRBD2. After removal of 0 bases from V and 9 bases from J, the junction contained 6 bases not matched to a gene. CDR1 and CDR2 (germline): SGHRS, YFSETQ. There are 14 residues in the CDR3. This CDR3 reads CASSLATGRSEQFF. CDR3 sequence (DNA): TGCGCCAGCAGCTTGGCGACCGGGAGGAGTGAGCAGTTCTTC.

This chain uses TRBV5-1 with TRBJ1-1; 7 nucleotides agree with TRBD1. V shed 1 base, J shed 0 bases, and the junction held 9 bases outside the gene matches. CDR1 is SGHRS and CDR2 is YFSETQ in the germline V gene. The CDR3 has 17 residues. DNA for the CDR3: TGCGCCAGCAGCTTGAGACGGCAGGGGGACGTGAACACTGAAGCTTTCTTT. It translates to CASSLRRQGDVNTEAFF.

V is TRBV5-1 and J is TRBJ2-1; maybe TRBD2 (6 bases). V shed 6 bases and J shed 4 bases, with 14 bases lying between them. The length of the CDR3 is 14 residues. Germline V gene sequence: CDR1 SGHRS, CDR2 YFSETQ. The CDR3 loop reads CASTSGGIYNEQFF. The CDR3 nucleotides read TGCGCCAGCACCTCCGGGGGTATATACAATGAGCAGTTCTTC.

Note on this clone: The sample holds other DNA sequences that translate to the same CDR3. This chain joins TRBV2 and TRBJ2-5, with 10 bases lining up with TRBD2. CDR3 length: 17 amino acids. V gave up 7 bases and J gave up 4 bases; unmatched junction bases: 15. Germline V gives CDR1 SNHLY, CDR2 FYNNEI. The CDR3 region is CASKQTGLADIVETQYF. The CDR3 DNA sequence: TGTGCCAGCAAACAGACCGGACTAGCGGATATCGTAGAGACCCAGTACTTC.

This chain's CDR3 is CASSAFGPWRNGYTF. The CDR3 bases are TGCGCCAGCAGCGCCTTTGGGCCCTGGAGGAATGGCTACACCTTC. The chain uses TRBV5-1 and TRBJ1-2; D call uncertain. The CDR3 covers 15 residues. The V end lost 4 bases, the J end lost 6 bases, and 19 bases lay between the germline ends. The germline gives CDR1 SGHRS, CDR2 YFSETQ.

DNA for the CDR3: TGTGCCACCAGCAGAGATAGGACGGAGGGCAGCGAGCAGTACTTC. Encoded protein: CATSRDRTEGSEQYF. The chain uses TRBV15 and TRBJ2-7; D might be TRBD2 (6 bases). This CDR3 region has 15 residues. Germline V gene data show CDR1 as LNHNV and CDR2 as YYDKDF (reference sequence). Trimming took off 0 bases at V and 6 bases at J, with 15 bases between the two ends.

The count of this clone is one. A read error may account for a junction end that differs from germline. The CDR3 DNA follows: TGTTCCAGCAGTTCAGGGGAGCTGTTTTTT. The encoded protein is CSSSSGELFF. The genes are TRBV7-9 and TRBJ2-2; no definite D call. The CDR3 runs to 10 residues. The germline gives CDR1 SEHNR, CDR2 FQNEAQ (reference sequence).

This clone was picked up a small number of times. This sequence joins TRBV6-6 and TRBJ1-1; D is uncertain. V was cut by 5 bases and J by 1 base, with 11 bases left in between. This CDR3 comprises 14 residues. Germline V CDR1 and CDR2: MNHNY, SVGAGI (reference sequence). The CDR3, as DNA: TGTGCCAGCAGTCCGGGTGAGGCGAACACTGAAGCTTTCTTT. Its translation: CASSPGEANTEAFF.

On this clone itself: Its ends do not fully match the called genes, so a read error is possible. The chain links TRBV7-7 to TRBJ2-2; 8 nucleotides align to TRBD2. From germline, CDR1 is SSHAT and CDR2 FNYEAQ (reference sequence). The CDR3 loop spans 15 amino acids. The CDR3 loop reads CASRTGLGGTGELFF. In nucleotides, the CDR3 is TGTGCTAGCAGGACGGGACTAGGAGGGACCGGGGAGCTGTTTTTT.

The chain has TRBV7-9 and TRBJ2-5; the D is unclear. Germline-derived CDR1 and CDR2 are SEHNR and FQNEAQ (reference sequence). This CDR3 has 14 residues. V gave up 6 bases and J gave up 1 base, with 12 bases separating them. CDR3 in DNA: TGTGCCAGCAGTTCCTCAGGCTTCCAAGAGACCCAGTACTTC. Protein: CASSSSGFQETQYF.

The chain recombines TRBV7-9 with TRBJ2-3; the D gene is possibly TRBD2 (6 bases). The V and J ends lost 3 bases and 7 bases respectively, with 14 bases between them. CDR1 is SEHNR, CDR2 FQNEAQ, per germline (reference sequence). The CDR3 spans 14 residues. CDR3 DNA sequence: TGTGCCAGCAGCTTGGAACGGGAGTGGAATACGCAGTATTTT. Encoded protein: CASSLEREWNTQYF.

The chain recombines TRBV5-4 with TRBJ1-2; a possible D gene is TRBD1 (5 bases). Germline V gives CDR1 SGHNT, CDR2 YYREEE (reference sequence). The CDR3 runs 14 residues. Between the trimmed V and J ends, which lost 1 base and 2 bases, there was a span of 9 bases. CDR3 amino acids: CASSLSRQNYGYTF. Here the CDR3 DNA reads TGTGCCAGCAGCTTGAGTCGACAGAACTATGGCTACACCTTC.

The V and J genes are TRBV11-1 and TRBJ2-5, with D perhaps matching TRBD1 (6 bases). The V gene lost 1 base and the J gene lost 3 bases, with 15 bases spanning the gap. Germline V gene lookup returns CDR1 SGHAT and CDR2 FQDESV (reference sequence). The CDR3 extends over 16 amino acids. The CDR3 bases are TGTGCCAGCAGCTTAGGTAACAGGGATCGGAAAGAGACCCAGTACTTC. This gives the protein CASSLGNRDRKETQYF.

The V gene is TRBV6-5, the J gene TRBJ1-6; the D gene is possibly TRBD1 (6 bases). The CDR3 has 13 amino acids. V was shortened by 7 bases and J by 8 bases, with 12 bases between the two germline ends. The germline gives CDR1 MNHEY, CDR2 SVGAGI. The CDR3 coding sequence is TGTGCCAGCACAGACAGGTTTGATTCACCCCTCCACTTT. Translating it yields CASTDRFDSPLHF.

The rearrangement joins TRBV27 to TRBJ2-1; 8 bases fit TRBD1. Trimming removed 6 bases from V and 5 bases from J; junction bases left unmatched: 15. Germline V gene sequence: CDR1 MNHEY, CDR2 SMNVEV (reference sequence). This CDR3 has 17 residues. CDR3 coding DNA: TGTGCCAGCAGCCGCCCGTTGGGGCAGGGGGCAGACAATGAGCAGTTCTTC. The encoded protein is CASSRPLGQGADNEQFF.

In DNA form, the CDR3 reads TGTGCCAGCAGCGTAGCTGGGGGCTTATTCAATGAGCAGTTCTTC. It specifies CASSVAGGLFNEQFF. The rearrangement uses TRBV9 and TRBJ2-1; maybe TRBD1 (6 bases). This CDR3 is 15 amino acids long. Trimming shortened V by 0 bases and J by 6 bases, and 13 bases separated the two germline ends. Germline V lookup: CDR1 SGDLS, CDR2 YYNGEE.

V and J are TRBV5-1 and TRBJ1-1; D perhaps matches TRBD1 (6 bases). The germline V gene has CDR1 SGHRS and CDR2 YFSETQ. The CDR3 length is 13 residues. Trimming left V 0 bases short and J 4 bases short, with 7 bases between. CDR3 loop: CASSLDRVTEAFF. CDR3 DNA sequence: TGCGCCAGCAGCTTGGACAGGGTCACTGAAGCTTTCTTT.